The entry below describes one T cell receptor (beta chain). This sample was taken from a study of monozygotic twins with inflammatory bowel disease. The CDR3 has 12 amino acids. From germline, CDR1 is SGHRS and CDR2 YFSETQ. For each CDR3 protein, TCRdb gives one entry from its re-call of the 5' RACE reads, without DNA. The sample has about 210,000 distinct CDR3 sequences. Sequenced: blood. The chain is built from TRBV5-1 and TRBJ2-7. The TCR sequence derives from a human donor with ulcerative colitis or Crohn's disease, or a healthy co-twin of an affected twin (not recorded which). The CDR3 here is CASSNHWGEQYF.